What follows is one T cell receptor beta chain and its context. These data originate in a study of blood T cell repertoires in COVID-19. Profiled with immunoSEQ multiplex PCR; TCRdb holds only in-frame clones, not every one. The sample gives about 160,000 clones, roughly 89% of which show up once; approximately 10% is in the top ten. Germline V gene lookup returns CDR1 SEHNR and CDR2 FQNEAQ (reference sequence). V dropped 6 bases and J dropped 7 bases, with 9 bases sitting between them. This CDR3 region has 12 residues. Sequenced sample: peripheral blood. The source of this sequence is a woman in her sixties or seventies with COVID-19, enrolled during active disease. The V gene is TRBV7-9, the J gene TRBJ1-4; D perhaps matches TRBD1 (6 bases). In DNA form, the CDR3 reads TGTGCCAGCAGTCAAGGGGGTGAAAAACTGTTTTTT. It yields the protein CASSQGGEKLFF.